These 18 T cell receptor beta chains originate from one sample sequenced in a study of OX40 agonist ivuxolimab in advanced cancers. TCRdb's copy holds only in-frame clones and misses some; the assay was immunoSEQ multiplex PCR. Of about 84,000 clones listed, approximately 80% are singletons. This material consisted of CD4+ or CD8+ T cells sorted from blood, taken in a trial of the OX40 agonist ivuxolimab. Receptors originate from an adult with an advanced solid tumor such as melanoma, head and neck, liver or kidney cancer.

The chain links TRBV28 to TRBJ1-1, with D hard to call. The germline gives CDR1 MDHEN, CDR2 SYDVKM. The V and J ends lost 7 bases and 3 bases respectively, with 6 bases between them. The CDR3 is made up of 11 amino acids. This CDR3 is CASTEYTEAFF. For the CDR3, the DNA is TGTGCCAGCACTGAGTACACTGAAGCTTTCTTT. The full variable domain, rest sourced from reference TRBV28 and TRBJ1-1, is DVKVTQSSRYLVKRTGEKVFLECVQDMDHENMFWYRQDPGLGLRLIYFSYDVKMKEKGDIPEGYSVSREKKERFSLILESASTNQTSMYLCASTEYTEAFFGQGTRLTVV.

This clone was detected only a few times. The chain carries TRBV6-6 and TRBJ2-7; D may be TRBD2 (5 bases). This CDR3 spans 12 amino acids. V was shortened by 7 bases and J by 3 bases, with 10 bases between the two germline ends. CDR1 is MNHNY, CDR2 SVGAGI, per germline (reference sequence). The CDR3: CASKWAGYEQYF. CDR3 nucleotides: TGTGCCAGCAAGTGGGCGGGCTACGAGCAGTACTTC.

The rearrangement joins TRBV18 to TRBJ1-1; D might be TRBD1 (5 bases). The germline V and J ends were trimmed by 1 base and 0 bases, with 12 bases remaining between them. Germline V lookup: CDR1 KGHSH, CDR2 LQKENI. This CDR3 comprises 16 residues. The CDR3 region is CASSPLEGRMNTEAFF. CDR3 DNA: TGTGCCAGCTCACCACTCGAGGGGAGGATGAACACTGAAGCTTTCTTT.

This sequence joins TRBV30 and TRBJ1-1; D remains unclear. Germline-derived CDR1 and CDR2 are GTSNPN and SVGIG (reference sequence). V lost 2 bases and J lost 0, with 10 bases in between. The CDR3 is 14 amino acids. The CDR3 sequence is CAWSKGTMNTEAFF. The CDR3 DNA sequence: TGTGCCTGGAGTAAGGGCACCATGAACACTGAAGCTTTCTTT.

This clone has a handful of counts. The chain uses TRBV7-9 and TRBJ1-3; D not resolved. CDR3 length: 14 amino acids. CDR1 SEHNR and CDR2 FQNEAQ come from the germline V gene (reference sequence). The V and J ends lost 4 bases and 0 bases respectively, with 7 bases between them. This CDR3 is CASSSTFSGNTIYF. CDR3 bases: TGTGCCAGCAGCTCTACCTTCTCTGGAAACACCATATATTTT.

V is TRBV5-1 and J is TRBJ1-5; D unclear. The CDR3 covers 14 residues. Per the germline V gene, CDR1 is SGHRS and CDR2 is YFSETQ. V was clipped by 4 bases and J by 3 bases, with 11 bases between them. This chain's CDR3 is CASSPLGNNQPQHF. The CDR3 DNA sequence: TGCGCCAGCAGCCCTTTAGGAAACAATCAGCCCCAGCATTTT.

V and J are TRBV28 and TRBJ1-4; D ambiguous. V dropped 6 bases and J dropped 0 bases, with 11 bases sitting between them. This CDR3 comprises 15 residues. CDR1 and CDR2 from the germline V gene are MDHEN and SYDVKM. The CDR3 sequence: CASSRWPTTNEKLFF. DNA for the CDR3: TGTGCCAGCAGCCGGTGGCCTACAACTAATGAAAAACTGTTTTTT.

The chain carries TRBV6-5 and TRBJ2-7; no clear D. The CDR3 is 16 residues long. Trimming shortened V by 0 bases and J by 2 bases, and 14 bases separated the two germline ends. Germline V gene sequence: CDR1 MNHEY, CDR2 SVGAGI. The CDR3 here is CASSYSISALAYEQYF. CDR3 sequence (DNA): TGTGCCAGCAGTTACTCGATTTCAGCCCTAGCCTACGAGCAGTACTTC.

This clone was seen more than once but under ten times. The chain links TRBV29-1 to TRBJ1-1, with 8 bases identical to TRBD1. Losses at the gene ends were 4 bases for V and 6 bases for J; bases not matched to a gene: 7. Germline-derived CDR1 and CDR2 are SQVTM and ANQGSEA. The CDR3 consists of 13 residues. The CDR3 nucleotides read TGCAGCGTTGCAAGACAGGGGACGGCTGAAGCTTTCTTT. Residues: CSVARQGTAEAFF.

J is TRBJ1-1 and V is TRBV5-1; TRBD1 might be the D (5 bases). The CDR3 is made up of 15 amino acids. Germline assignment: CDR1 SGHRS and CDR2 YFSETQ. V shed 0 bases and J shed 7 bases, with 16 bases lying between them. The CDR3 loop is CASSLGPGGTIEAFF. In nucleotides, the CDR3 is TGCGCCAGCAGCTTGGGGCCCGGTGGGACTATTGAAGCTTTCTTT.

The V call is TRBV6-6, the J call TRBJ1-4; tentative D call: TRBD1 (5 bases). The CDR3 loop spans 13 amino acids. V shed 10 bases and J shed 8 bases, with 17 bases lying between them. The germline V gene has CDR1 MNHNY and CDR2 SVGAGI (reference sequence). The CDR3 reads CATGGAEGEKLFF. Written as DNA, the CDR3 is TGTGCCACCGGAGGGGCCGAGGGCGAAAAACTGTTTTTT.

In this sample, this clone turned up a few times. CDR3 loop: CASSSRAANEKLFF. The CDR3 DNA sequence: TGTGCCAGCAGCTCCAGGGCGGCTAATGAAAAACTGTTTTTT. The chain carries TRBV7-9 and TRBJ1-4; D may be TRBD1 (5 bases). The CDR3 runs to 14 residues. CDR1 and CDR2 from the germline V gene are SEHNR and FQNEAQ (reference sequence). V lost 4 bases, J lost 3 bases, and 9 bases lay in between.

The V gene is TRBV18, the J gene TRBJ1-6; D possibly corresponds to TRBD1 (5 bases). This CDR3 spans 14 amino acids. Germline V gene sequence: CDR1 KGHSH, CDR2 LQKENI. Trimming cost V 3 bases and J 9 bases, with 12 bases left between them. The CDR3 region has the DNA TGTGCCAGCTCACCGGCGGGGGAGGGTTCACCCCTCCACTTT. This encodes CASSPAGEGSPLHF.

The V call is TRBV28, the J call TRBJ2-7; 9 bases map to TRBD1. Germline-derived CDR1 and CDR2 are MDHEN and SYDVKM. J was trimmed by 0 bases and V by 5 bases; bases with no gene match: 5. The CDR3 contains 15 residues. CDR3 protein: CASSPQGAPSYEQYF. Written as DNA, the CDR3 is TGTGCCAGCAGTCCACAGGGGGCTCCCTCCTACGAGCAGTACTTC.

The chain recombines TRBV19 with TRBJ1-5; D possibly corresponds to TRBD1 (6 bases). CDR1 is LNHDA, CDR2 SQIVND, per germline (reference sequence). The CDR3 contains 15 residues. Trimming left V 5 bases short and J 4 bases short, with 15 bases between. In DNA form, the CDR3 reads TGTGCCAGTAGTGCCGGACAGAGGATAAATCAGCCCCAGCATTTT. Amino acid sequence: CASSAGQRINQPQHF.

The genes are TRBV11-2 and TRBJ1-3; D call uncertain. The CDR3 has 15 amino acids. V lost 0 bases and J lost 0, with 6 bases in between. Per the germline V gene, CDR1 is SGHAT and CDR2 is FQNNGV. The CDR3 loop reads CASSLDQISGNTIYF. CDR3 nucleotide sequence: TGTGCCAGCAGCTTAGATCAAATCTCTGGAAACACCATATATTTT.

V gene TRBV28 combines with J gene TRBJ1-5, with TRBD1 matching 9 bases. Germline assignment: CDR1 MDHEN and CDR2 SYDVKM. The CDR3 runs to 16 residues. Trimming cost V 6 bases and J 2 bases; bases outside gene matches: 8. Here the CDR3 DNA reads TGTGCCAGCAGGTCGACAGGGGGAAGTGGCAATCAGCCCCAGCATTTT. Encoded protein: CASRSTGGSGNQPQHF.

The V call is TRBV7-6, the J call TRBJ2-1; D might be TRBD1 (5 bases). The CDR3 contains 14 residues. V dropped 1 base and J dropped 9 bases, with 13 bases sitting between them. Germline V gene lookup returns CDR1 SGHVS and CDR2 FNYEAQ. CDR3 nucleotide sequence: TGTGCCAGCAGCTTAGAGGGCAGGGCGCGTGAGCAGTTCTTC. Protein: CASSLEGRAREQFF. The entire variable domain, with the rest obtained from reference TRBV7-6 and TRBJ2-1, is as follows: GAGVSQSPRYKVTKRGQDVALRCDPISGHVSLYWYRQALGQGPEFLTYFNYEAQQDKSGLPNDRFSAERPEGSISTLTIQRTEQRDSAMYRCASSLEGRAREQFFGPGTRLTVL.